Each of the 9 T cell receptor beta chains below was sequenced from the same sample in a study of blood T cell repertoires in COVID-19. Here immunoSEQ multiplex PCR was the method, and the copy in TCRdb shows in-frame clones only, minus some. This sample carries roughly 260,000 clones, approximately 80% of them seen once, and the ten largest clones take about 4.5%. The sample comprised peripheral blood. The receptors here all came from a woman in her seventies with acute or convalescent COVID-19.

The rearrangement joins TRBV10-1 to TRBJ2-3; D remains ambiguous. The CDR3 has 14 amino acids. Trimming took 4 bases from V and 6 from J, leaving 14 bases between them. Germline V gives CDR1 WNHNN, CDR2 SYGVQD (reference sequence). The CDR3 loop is CASSVGTPRDTQYF. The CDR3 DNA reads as TGCGCCAGCAGTGTCGGTACTCCTCGGGATACGCAGTATTTT.

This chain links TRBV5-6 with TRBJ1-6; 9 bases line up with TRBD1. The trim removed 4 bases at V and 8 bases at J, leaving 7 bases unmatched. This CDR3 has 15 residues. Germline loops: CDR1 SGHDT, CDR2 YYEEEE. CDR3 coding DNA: TGTGCCAGCAGCCCCTGGGACAGGGTGGATTCACCCCTCCACTTT. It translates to CASSPWDRVDSPLHF.

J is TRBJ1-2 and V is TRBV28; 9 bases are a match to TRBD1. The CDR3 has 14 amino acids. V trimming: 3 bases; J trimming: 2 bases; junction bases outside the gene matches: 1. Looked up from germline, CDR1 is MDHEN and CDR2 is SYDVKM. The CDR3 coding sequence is TGTGCCAGCAGTTTCGGACAGGGGAACTATGGCTACACCTTC. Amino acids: CASSFGQGNYGYTF.

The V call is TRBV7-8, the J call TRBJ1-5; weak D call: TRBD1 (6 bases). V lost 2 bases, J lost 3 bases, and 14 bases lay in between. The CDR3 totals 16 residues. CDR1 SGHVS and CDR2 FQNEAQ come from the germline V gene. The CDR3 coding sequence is TGTGCCAGCAGCTTAAGAGGGCAGGGGTCCAATCAGCCCCAGCATTTT. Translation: CASSLRGQGSNQPQHF. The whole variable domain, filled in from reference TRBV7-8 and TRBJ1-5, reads GAGVSQSPRYKVAKRGQDVALRCDPISGHVSLFWYQQALGQGPEFLTYFQNEAQLDKSGLPSDRFFAERPEGSVSTLKIQRTQQEDSAVYLCASSLRGQGSNQPQHFGDGTRLSIL.

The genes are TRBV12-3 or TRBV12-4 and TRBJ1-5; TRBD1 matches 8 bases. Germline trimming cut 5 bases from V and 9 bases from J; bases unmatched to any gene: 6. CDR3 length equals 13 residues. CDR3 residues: CASSPDRGRPQHF. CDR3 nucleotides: TGTGCCAGCAGTCCAGACAGGGGACGGCCCCAGCATTTT.

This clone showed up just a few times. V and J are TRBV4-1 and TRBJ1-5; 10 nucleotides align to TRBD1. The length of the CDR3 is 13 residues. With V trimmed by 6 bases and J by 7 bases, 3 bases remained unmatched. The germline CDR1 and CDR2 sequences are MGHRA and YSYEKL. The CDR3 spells CASRGDRGQPQHF. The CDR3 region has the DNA TGCGCCAGCAGGGGGGACAGGGGCCAGCCCCAGCATTTT.

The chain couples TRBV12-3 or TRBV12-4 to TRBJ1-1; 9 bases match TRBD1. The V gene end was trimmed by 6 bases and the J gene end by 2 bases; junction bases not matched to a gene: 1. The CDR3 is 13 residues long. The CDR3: CASRGQGNTEAFF. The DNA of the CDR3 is TGTGCCAGCAGGGGACAGGGAAACACTGAAGCTTTCTTT.

The CDR3 bases are TGTGCCAGCAGCCTACAGGCAGCAACTAATGAAAAACTGTTTTTT. It encodes CASSLQAATNEKLFF. V is TRBV7-2 and J is TRBJ1-4; perhaps TRBD1 as D (5 bases). Germline CDR1 is SGHTA and CDR2 is FQGNSA. Between the trimmed V and J ends, which lost 5 bases and 0 bases, there was a span of 10 bases. The CDR3 length is 15 residues. The entire variable domain, with the rest obtained from reference TRBV7-2 and TRBJ1-4, is as follows: GAGVSQSPSNKVTEKGKDVELRCDPISGHTALYWYRQSLGQGLEFLIYFQGNSAPDKSGLPSDRFSAERTGGSVSTLTIQRTQQEDSAVYLCASSLQAATNEKLFFGSGTQLSVL.

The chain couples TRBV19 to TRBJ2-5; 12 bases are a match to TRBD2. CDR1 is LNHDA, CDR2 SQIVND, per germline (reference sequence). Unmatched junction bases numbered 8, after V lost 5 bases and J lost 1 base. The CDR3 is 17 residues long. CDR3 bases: TGTGCCAGTAGTCTTCATGGACTAGCGGGAACCCAAGAGACCCAGTACTTC. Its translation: CASSLHGLAGTQETQYF.